What follows are 12 T cell receptor beta chains derived from one specimen sequenced in a study of blood T cells in healthy people across ages. Alongside a J-beta primer mix, a sample-barcoded 5' primer served in a second PCR lasting roughly 6 to 11 cycles. Via MiXCR, TCRdb re-called the 5' RACE reads, giving one row per CDR3 protein. Among about 1.8 million distinct CDR3 sequences, just under 50% were seen once, and the ten largest hold over 2%. The sequencing sample was made of blood. The receptor source for this set is a woman aged 40 to 50 in good health.

The rearrangement links TRBV19 to TRBJ2-1, with 11 nucleotides matching TRBD2. The CDR3 spans 15 residues. Germline CDR1 is LNHDA and CDR2 is SQIVND (reference sequence). After removal of 6 bases from V and 12 bases from J, the junction contained 13 bases not matched to a gene. CDR3 amino acids: CASSSTGLAVSRQFF. CDR3 bases: TGTGCCAGTAGCTCAACGGGACTAGCGGTATCACGGCAGTTCTTC.

This clonotype was counted between two and nine times. CDR3 region: CASSVGTSGDTRTDTQYF. The CDR3 DNA sequence: TGTGCCAGCAGCGTAGGGACTAGCGGGGACACGAGAACAGATACGCAGTATTTT. V is TRBV9 and J is TRBJ2-3; TRBD2 agrees at 12 bases. This CDR3 has 18 residues. From germline, CDR1 is SGDLS and CDR2 YYNGEE. The ends lost 0 bases at V and 3 bases at J; junction bases unmatched: 8.

The chain uses TRBV5-5 and TRBJ1-1; D possibly corresponds to TRBD1 (6 bases). This CDR3 has 17 amino acids. Germline CDR1 SGHKS, CDR2 YYEKEE (reference sequence). With 3 bases removed from V and 5 bases from J, the gap between germline ends came to 23 bases. The CDR3: CASSSTTGREGKTEAFF. CDR3 DNA sequence: TGTGCCAGCAGCTCGACTACAGGGCGAGAAGGGAAGACTGAAGCTTTCTTT.

J is TRBJ1-1 and V is TRBV7-2; TRBD1 agrees at 10 bases. CDR3 length equals 18 residues. Trimming cost V 3 bases and J 0 bases; bases outside gene matches: 10. Germline V gives CDR1 SGHTA, CDR2 FQGNSA. The DNA of the CDR3 is TGTGCCAGCAGCTTTCCTTTGACAGGGGGCAAGATGAACACTGAAGCTTTCTTT. Translated, it gives CASSFPLTGGKMNTEAFF.

J is TRBJ1-2 and V is TRBV10-3; 9 bases map to TRBD1. The CDR3 has 18 amino acids. The trim removed 3 bases at V and 3 bases at J, leaving 14 bases unmatched. CDR1 is ENHRY and CDR2 is SYGVKD in the germline V gene. CDR3 bases: TGTGCCATCAGTGATCCCAAGTCTAGGACAGGGGACGACTATGGCTACACCTTC. Its protein is CAISDPKSRTGDDYGYTF.

This clonotype was observed a few times. DNA of the CDR3: TGTGCCAGCAGTGAAGAACAGGGAATCTACGAGCAGTACTTC. Protein product: CASSEEQGIYEQYF. The chain combines TRBV6-1 with TRBJ2-7, with D perhaps TRBD1 (6 bases). The V and J ends lost 1 base and 3 bases respectively, with 10 bases between them. Germline V gene data show CDR1 as MNHNS and CDR2 as SASEGT. This CDR3 comprises 14 residues.

This clonotype was observed a few times. This chain joins TRBV29-1 and TRBJ2-7; D might be TRBD1 (5 bases). The length of the CDR3 is 12 residues. V lost 5 bases and J 5 bases, leaving 13 bases between the germline ends. Germline V gene lookup returns CDR1 SQVTM and CDR2 ANQGSEA. The CDR3 nucleotides are TGCAGCGTTTCATGGGGCAGCAACGAGCAGTACTTC. Amino acids: CSVSWGSNEQYF.

This sequence joins TRBV4-3 and TRBJ1-2; D is unresolved. There are 16 residues in the CDR3. Germline CDR1 and CDR2: LGHNA and YSLEER. V shed 0 bases and J shed 0 bases, with 11 bases lying between them. CDR3 sequence reads: CASSQDISTANYGYTF. The DNA of the CDR3 is TGCGCCAGCAGCCAAGATATATCTACAGCTAACTATGGCTACACCTTC.

V gene TRBV4-1 combines with J gene TRBJ2-7, with 8 bases lining up with TRBD1. The germline V gene has CDR1 MGHRA and CDR2 YSYEKL. CDR3 length: 17 amino acids. Losses at the gene ends were 0 bases for V and 3 bases for J; bases not matched to a gene: 10. The CDR3 here is CASSQDAETGVYYEQYF. DNA of the CDR3: TGCGCCAGCAGCCAAGATGCTGAGACAGGGGTCTACTACGAGCAGTACTTC.

The chain combines TRBV25-1 with TRBJ1-5; TRBD1 agrees at 7 bases. The V and J ends lost 8 bases and 1 base, in that order; junction bases with no gene match: 11. The CDR3 contains 16 residues. Per germline, CDR1 MGHDK and CDR2 SYGVNS. Here the CDR3 reads CASARGGTESNQPQHF. The DNA for the CDR3 is TGTGCCAGCGCTCGCGGGGGGACAGAGAGCAATCAGCCCCAGCATTTT.

The J gene is TRBJ1-2, the V gene TRBV20-1, with D perhaps TRBD1 (6 bases). Germline V gives CDR1 DFQATT, CDR2 SNEGSKA (reference sequence). This CDR3 region has 11 residues. CDR3 DNA sequence: TGCAGCCTCCAGGGGAACTATGGCTACACCTTC. As protein: CSLQGNYGYTF.

The rearrangement joins TRBV27 to TRBJ1-2; D ambiguous. V was trimmed by 5 bases and J by 3 bases, leaving 13 bases between them. CDR1 MNHEY and CDR2 SMNVEV come from the germline V gene (reference sequence). CDR3 length equals 14 residues. The chain's CDR3 is CASSATPRDYGYTF. The CDR3 DNA follows: TGTGCCAGCAGTGCGACTCCGCGGGACTATGGCTACACCTTC.